Below, 14 T cell receptor beta chains from the same sample are listed, as sequenced in a study of T cells in Graves' hyperthyroidism and ophthalmopathy (dated by TCRdb to between 2017 and 2020). Preparation of the library involved multiplex PCR. Sequencing relied on an Illumina HiSeq 2000. The TCR beta CDR3 regions were amplified from RNA transcripts. A first-round RT-PCR of the TCR CDR3 used the HTBI primer set with the Qiagen OneStep RT-PCR kit. The public sequencing data were trimmed at Q25 with fastp and processed into clonotypes with MiXCR by TCRdb, which kept only in-frame beta chains. CDR3 protein sequences are deduplicated, and each keeps its most common genes and DNA. Here the sample has about half a million distinct CDR3 sequences; less than 25% occur a single time. More than 25% of the sample is taken by the ten largest. Material for sequencing was blood. These receptors all stem from a man between 18 and 35 years old with Graves' hyperthyroidism.

V gene TRBV11-3 combines with J gene TRBJ1-1; D remains unclear. CDR1 is SGHNT, CDR2 YENEEA, per germline. V lost 3 bases and J lost 0, with 11 bases in between. The CDR3 contains 15 residues. The CDR3: CASSLHTILNTEAFF. The CDR3 DNA sequence: TGTGCCAGCAGCTTGCACACAATTTTGAACACTGAAGCTTTCTTT.

The chain combines TRBV28 with TRBJ1-1; no reliable D call. The CDR3 consists of 15 residues. In germline, CDR1 is MDHEN, CDR2 SYDVKM. The V and J ends lost 5 bases and 4 bases respectively, with 17 bases between them. The CDR3 is CASSAPGPRPTEAFF. For the CDR3, the DNA is TGTGCCAGCAGTGCCCCAGGACCCAGGCCCACTGAAGCTTTCTTT.

Many counts were recorded for this clonotype. The V and J genes are TRBV11-2 and TRBJ2-7; TRBD1 might be the D (5 bases). Germline CDR1 is SGHAT and CDR2 is FQNNGV. The V end was cut by 0 bases, the J end by 2 bases, with 11 bases between. The CDR3 is 15 residues long. The CDR3 protein is CASSLDDSSTYEQYF. CDR3 sequence (DNA): TGTGCCAGCAGCTTAGATGACAGTTCCACCTACGAGCAGTACTTC.

This clonotype was found many times. This chain uses TRBV5-5 with TRBJ1-2; 7 nucleotides align to TRBD1. The germline V gene has CDR1 SGHKS and CDR2 YYEKEE (reference sequence). There are 14 residues in the CDR3. V shed 4 bases, J shed 6 bases, and the junction held 9 bases outside the gene matches. CDR3 in DNA: TGTGCCAGCAGCCTTCCAGGGGGTGGGAATGGCTACACCTTC. As protein: CASSLPGGGNGYTF.

The chain has TRBV20-1 and TRBJ1-2, with D possibly TRBD1 on 6 matching bases. V was cut by 6 bases and J by 4 bases, with 15 bases left in between. This CDR3 has 13 residues. CDR1 and CDR2 from the germline V gene are DFQATT and SNEGSKA (reference sequence). The DNA of the CDR3 is TGCAGTGCCCCGACAGGAGCGAGCTATGGCTACACCTTC. Translation gives CSAPTGASYGYTF.

A remark on this clonotype: This may be a read error, as it is one base from a much larger clone. The chain employs TRBV12-3 or TRBV12-4 and TRBJ1-3; D ambiguous. The CDR3 is 14 amino acids. CDR3 residues: CASCLSTDGNTIYF. CDR3 in DNA: TGTGCCAGCTGTTTGAGTACGGATGGAAACACCATATATTTT.

This clonotype appeared many times. V is TRBV6-1 and J is TRBJ1-1, with unresolved D. This CDR3 has 12 residues. Germline V gene lookup returns CDR1 MNHNS and CDR2 SASEGT. V was trimmed by 10 bases and J by 7 bases, leaving 16 bases between them. The chain's CDR3 is CATRGGPIEAFF. CDR3 in DNA: TGTGCCACCAGAGGCGGACCGATTGAAGCTTTCTTT.

A few counts support this clonotype. The gene calls are TRBV7-2 and TRBJ2-7; the D gene could be TRBD1 or TRBD2 (5 bases each). CDR1 is SGHTA and CDR2 is FQGNSA in the germline V gene. V dropped 1 base and J dropped 5 bases, with 12 bases sitting between them. The CDR3 covers 14 residues. The CDR3: CASSLGSRENEQYF. As DNA, the CDR3 is TGTGCCAGCAGCTTAGGCTCCAGGGAGAACGAGCAGTACTTC.

This clonotype was seen more than once but under ten times. V is TRBV4-1 and J is TRBJ2-5; a weak D match, TRBD1 (6 bases). This CDR3 has 14 residues. CDR1 MGHRA and CDR2 YSYEKL come from the germline V gene. Trimming took 6 bases from V and 4 from J, leaving 15 bases between them. CDR3 residues: CASSLAGTIETQYF. DNA of the CDR3: TGCGCCAGCAGTCTCGCCGGGACAATAGAGACCCAGTACTTC.

This clonotype appeared a few times. One junction end disagrees with the germline gene, perhaps due to a read error. The chain uses TRBV18 and TRBJ1-1; possibly TRBD1 for D (5 bases). CDR3 length equals 15 residues. CDR1 and CDR2 from the germline V gene are KGHSH and LQKENI. The CDR3 here is CASSSPGGTGTEAFF. CDR3 nucleotides: TGTGCCAGCTCATCACCGGGGGGTACGGGCACTGAAGCTTTCTTT.

In its sample, this clonotype was seen many times. This chain joins TRBV5-1 and TRBJ1-2, with D uncertain. V gave up 5 bases and J gave up 4 bases, with 18 bases separating them. The CDR3 runs to 15 residues. Per germline, CDR1 SGHRS and CDR2 YFSETQ. The CDR3, as DNA: TGCGCCAGCAGGACCACGGAGGGAGTCCTCTATGGCTACACCTTC. Its translation: CASRTTEGVLYGYTF.

The sample holds many counts of this clonotype. V gene TRBV5-1 combines with J gene TRBJ1-1, with a possible D match to TRBD1 (6 bases). The CDR3 has 15 residues. In germline, CDR1 is SGHRS, CDR2 YFSETQ. Trimming pared 7 bases from V and 3 bases from J, leaving 19 bases between. Here the CDR3 reads CASRAWQGRDTEAFF. The DNA of the CDR3 is TGCGCCAGCCGAGCTTGGCAGGGGCGAGACACTGAAGCTTTCTTT.

About this clonotype itself: With a much larger clone just one base away, this may be a read error. The chain has TRBV29-1 and TRBJ2-7; D not certain. This CDR3 has 13 residues. Germline V gene lookup returns CDR1 SQVTM and CDR2 ANQGSEA. DNA of the CDR3: TGCAGCGTTGAAGGGGCCATCTCCTACGAGCAGTGCTTC. Translated: CSVEGAISYEQCF.

This clonotype was detected only a few times. This chain links TRBV24-1 with TRBJ1-2; 9 positions match TRBD1. The CDR3 is 15 amino acids. Germline V gives CDR1 KGHDR, CDR2 SFDVKD. The V segment lost 4 bases and the J segment 3 bases; nucleotides outside the gene matches: 5. CDR3 bases: TGTGCCACCAGTGACCGACAGGGGGGGGACTATGGCTACACCTTC. It translates to CATSDRQGGDYGYTF.